This TCR beta chain comes out of a study of CD8+CD57+ T cells in acquired aplastic anemia listed by TCRdb under 2018. As for the study more broadly: DNA extracted from sorted CD4+ and CD8+ cells had a mean of roughly 3.3 ug, with a range of roughly 0.2 to 27.4 ug. Mean read counts for healthy donor samples were around 10 million for CD4+ cells and roughly 12 million for CD8+ cells. On the study overall, not on this receptor specifically: Between patients and healthy controls, no significant difference in CD8+ Simpson's diversity was found (P=0.060). Twenty-nine CD8+ CDR3 sequences were shared between patients and controls but appeared highly expressed in patients and within their immunodominant clones.

Details on this clonotype: Its antigen is unknown. No base qualities exist here, and no much larger clone lies one base off it.

Genomic DNA was used as template for profiling of TCR beta VDJ combinations and CDR3 sequences. TCR repertoire sequencing was run on an Illumina HiSeq 2000. The original methods were these. TRBV/TRBJ rearrangement plots, CDR3 size and DJ length profiles, and Simpson's diversity index were used to assess repertoires. The immunodominant clone was defined as the most abundant DNA sequence in deep sequencing data. CDR3 amino acid sequences were checked for sharing between subjects and were compared against published repertoires and the VDJdb database. TCRdb trimmed public reads at Q25 via fastp, called clones via MiXCR and kept in-frame beta chains. A single entry per CDR3 protein holds the most common genes and DNA from its merged rows. These V and J calls derive from TCRdb rather than the authors' analysis. Present in this sample are about 110,000 distinct CDR3 sequences, around half of which were seen just once. The top ten constitute about a third of the sample.

In this study, sorted CD4+ and CD8+ T cells from the blood of healthy subjects and of severe aplastic anemia patients had their TCR repertoires deep-sequenced. Ficoll-Paque density gradient centrifugation was used to isolate peripheral blood mononuclear cells. Before DNA extraction, CD4+ and CD8+ T cells were sorted with FACS or magnetic beads. The sequenced sample was sorted CD4+, CD8+, or CD8+CD57+ T cells (not recorded which) from PBMCs. The receptor was derived from a human donor in good health, serving as a control.

The CDR3 amino acid sequence is: CASSDGADQETQYF. In nucleotide form, the sequence is TGCGCCAGCAGTGATGGGGCCGACCAAGAGACCCAGTACTTC. The sequence links TRBV10-2 to TRBJ2-5, with TRBD1 as a weak D call on 5 bases. The CDR3 goes from the cysteine to the phenylalanine over 14 residues. Only CDR3 DNA is held: 42 bases, read in frame from base 1. From a lookup of the germline V gene, CDR1 and CDR2 are WSHSY and SAAADI. Trimming takes 3 bases from V and 0 bases from J, and the germline ends sit 8 bases apart.